This T cell receptor beta chain was observed in a study of CXCR3-negative and CXCR3-positive naive CD8 T cells. As for the study in general: Collectively, the libraries yielded about 140 million TRB reads in total, at about 1.5 +/- 0.3 million per library. The study's findings and limits: Memory CD8+ T cell repertoires were far less diverse than both naive subsets. Naive cells positive for CXCR3 carried more hydrophobic TRB CDR3s than CXCR3-negative ones.

The TRB cDNA libraries were prepared by 5' RACE with UMI labels. No DNA is given; TCRdb re-called the 5' RACE reads and lists each CDR3 protein once. The table for this sample gives 90,000 to 150,000 distinct CDR3 sequences. Naive cells were sorted as CD45RO-, CCR7+, CD27+ and CD95-. The CDR3 extends over 17 amino acids. Germline assignment: CDR1 MNHEY and CDR2 SMNVEV (reference sequence). A note on this clonotype: Antigen: not known.

The sample taken for sequencing was naive CXCR3+ CD8+ T cells from blood. As to subset: CD45RO-CCR7+CD27+CD95- naive CD8+ T cells expressing CXCR3 (TNR3+). J is TRBJ2-5 and V is TRBV27; the TRBD1 assignment by TCRdb is unverifiable without DNA. The source of this sequence is a human donor in good health. Some clones in this sample may be carry-over from other donors' samples. Here the CDR3 reads CASSQFPTANEKETQYF.